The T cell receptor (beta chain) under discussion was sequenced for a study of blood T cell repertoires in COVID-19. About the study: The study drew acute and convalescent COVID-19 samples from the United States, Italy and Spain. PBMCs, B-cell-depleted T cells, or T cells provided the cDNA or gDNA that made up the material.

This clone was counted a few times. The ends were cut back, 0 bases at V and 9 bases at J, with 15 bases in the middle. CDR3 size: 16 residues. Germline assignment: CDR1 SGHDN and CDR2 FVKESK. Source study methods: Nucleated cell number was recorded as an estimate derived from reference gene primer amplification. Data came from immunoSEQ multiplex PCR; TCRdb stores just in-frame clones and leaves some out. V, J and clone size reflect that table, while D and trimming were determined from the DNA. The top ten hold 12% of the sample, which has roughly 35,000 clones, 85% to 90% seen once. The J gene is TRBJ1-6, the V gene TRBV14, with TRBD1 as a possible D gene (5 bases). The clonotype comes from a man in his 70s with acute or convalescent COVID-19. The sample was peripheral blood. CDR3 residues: CASSQEGQVVLSPLHF. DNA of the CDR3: TGTGCCAGCAGCCAAGAGGGGCAGGTTGTTCTTTCACCCCTCCACTTT.